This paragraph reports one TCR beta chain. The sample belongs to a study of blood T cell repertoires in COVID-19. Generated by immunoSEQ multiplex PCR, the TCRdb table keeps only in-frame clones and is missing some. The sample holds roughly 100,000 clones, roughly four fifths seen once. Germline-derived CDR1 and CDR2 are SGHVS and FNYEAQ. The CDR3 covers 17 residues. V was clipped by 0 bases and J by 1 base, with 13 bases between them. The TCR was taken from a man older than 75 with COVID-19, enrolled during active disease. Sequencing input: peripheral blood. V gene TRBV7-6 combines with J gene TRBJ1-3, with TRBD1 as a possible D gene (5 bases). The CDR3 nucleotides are TGTGCCAGCAGCTTAGCACCCCTGTCAGGGTCTGGAAACACCATATATTTT. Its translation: CASSLAPLSGSGNTIYF. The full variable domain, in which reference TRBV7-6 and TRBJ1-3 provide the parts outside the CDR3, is GAGVSQSPRYKVTKRGQDVALRCDPISGHVSLYWYRQALGQGPEFLTYFNYEAQQDKSGLPNDRFSAERPEGSISTLTIQRTEQRDSAMYRCASSLAPLSGSGNTIYFGEGSWLTVV.